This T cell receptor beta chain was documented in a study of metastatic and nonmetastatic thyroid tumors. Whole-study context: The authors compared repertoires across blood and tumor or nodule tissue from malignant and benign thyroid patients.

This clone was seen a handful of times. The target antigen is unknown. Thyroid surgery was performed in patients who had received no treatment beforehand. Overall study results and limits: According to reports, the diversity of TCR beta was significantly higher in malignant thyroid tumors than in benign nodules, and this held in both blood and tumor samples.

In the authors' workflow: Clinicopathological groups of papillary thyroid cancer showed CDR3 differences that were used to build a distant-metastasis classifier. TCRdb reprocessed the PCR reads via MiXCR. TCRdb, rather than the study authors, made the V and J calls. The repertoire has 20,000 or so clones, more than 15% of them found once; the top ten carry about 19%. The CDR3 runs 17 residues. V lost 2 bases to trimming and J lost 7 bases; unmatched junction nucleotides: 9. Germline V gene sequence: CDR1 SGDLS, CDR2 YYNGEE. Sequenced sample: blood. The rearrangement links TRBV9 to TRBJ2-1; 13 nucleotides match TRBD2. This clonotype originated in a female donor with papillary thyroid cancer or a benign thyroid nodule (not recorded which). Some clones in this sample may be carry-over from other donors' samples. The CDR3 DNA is TGTGCCAGCAGCGTCTCCAGACTAGCGGGAGGAGAAAATGAGCAGTTCTTC. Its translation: CASSVSRLAGGENEQFF.